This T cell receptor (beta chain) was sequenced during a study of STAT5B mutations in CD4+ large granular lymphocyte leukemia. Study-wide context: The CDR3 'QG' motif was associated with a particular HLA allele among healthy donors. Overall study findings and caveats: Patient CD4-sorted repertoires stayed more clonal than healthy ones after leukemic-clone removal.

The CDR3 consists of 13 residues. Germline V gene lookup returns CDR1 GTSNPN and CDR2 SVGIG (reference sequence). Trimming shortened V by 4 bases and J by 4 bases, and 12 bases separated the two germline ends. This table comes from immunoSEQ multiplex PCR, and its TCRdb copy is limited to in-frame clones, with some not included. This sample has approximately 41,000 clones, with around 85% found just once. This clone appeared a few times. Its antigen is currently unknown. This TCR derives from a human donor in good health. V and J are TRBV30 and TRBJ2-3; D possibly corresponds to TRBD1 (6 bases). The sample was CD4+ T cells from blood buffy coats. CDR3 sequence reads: CAWTSGVPDTQYF. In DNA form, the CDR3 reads TGTGCCTGGACGTCAGGGGTTCCAGATACGCAGTATTTT.